A single sample is the source of the 28 T cell receptor beta chains below, sequenced in a study of molecular identifiers for immune sequencing clone quantification. TCRdb re-analysed the PCR reads in MiXCR, keeping a single row per CDR3 protein. Of around 460,000 distinct CDR3 sequences in the sample, approximately 25% were seen once. Sequenced: naive CD8+ T cells from blood, with Jurkat cell RNA spiked in. Subset meaning: FACS-sorted CD8+CD4-CCR7+CD45RA+ naive T cells. The receptors derive from a human donor in good health. Some libraries in this study had Jurkat cell RNA spiked in.

In regard to this clonotype: Since a much larger clone is just one base distant, this may be a read error. This sequence joins TRBV7-2 and TRBJ1-1; D gene ambiguous. From germline, CDR1 is SGHTA and CDR2 FQGNSA. The length of the CDR3 is 13 residues. CDR3 protein: CANSLSPSTEAFF. In nucleotides, the CDR3 is TGTGCCAACAGCCTCTCCCCGAGCACTGAAGCTTTCTTT.

In regard to this clonotype: At one end, the junction sequence differs from germline, possibly due to a read error. The V call is TRBV5-3, the J call TRBJ2-7; 11 bases line up with TRBD1. TRBV5-3 is placed among ORFs of uncertain function. The CDR3 runs 15 residues. The DNA for the CDR3 is TGTGCCAGCAGCTTTTTCGGACAGGGGGCTTACGAGCAGTACTTC. The encoded protein is CASSFFGQGAYEQYF.

The chain employs TRBV19 and TRBJ2-7, with D hard to call. CDR1 and CDR2 (germline): LNHDA, SQIVND (reference sequence). The CDR3 runs 11 residues. Trimming took 1 base from V and 12 from J, leaving 10 bases between them. CDR3 sequence reads: CASSIGATWYF. The CDR3 DNA reads as TGTGCCAGTAGTATAGGGGCCACCTGGTACTTC.

This clonotype was picked up many times. The J gene is TRBJ2-3, the V gene TRBV5-1; tentatively, D is TRBD2 (6 bases). Germline-derived CDR1 and CDR2 are SGHRS and YFSETQ. This CDR3 comprises 16 residues. With 1 base removed from V and 4 bases from J, the gap between germline ends came to 16 bases. The CDR3 nucleotides read TGCGCCAGCAGCTTGAACGAGGGAGGAATGGCAGATACGCAGTATTTT. Amino acid sequence: CASSLNEGGMADTQYF.

CDR3 residues: CASSLGRGVYIAKNIQYF. CDR3 nucleotide sequence: TGTGCCAGCAGCTTAGGAAGGGGGGTATACATAGCCAAAAACATTCAGTACTTC. The chain carries TRBV11-2 and TRBJ2-4; D possibly matches TRBD1 or TRBD2 (6 bases each). CDR1 and CDR2 from the germline V gene are SGHAT and FQNNGV. The V and J ends lost 1 base and 0 bases respectively, with 16 bases between them. The CDR3 runs to 18 residues.

This clonotype was seen ten or more times. The rearrangement uses TRBV5-6 and TRBJ2-3, with D tentatively TRBD1 or TRBD2 (5 bases each). Germline CDR1 reads SGHDT; CDR2 reads YYEEEE. Trimming stripped 0 bases from V and 5 bases from J, with 10 bases between. The CDR3 covers 14 residues. CDR3 residues: CASSLEGAGDTQYF. The CDR3 nucleotides are TGTGCCAGCAGCTTGGAAGGGGCGGGAGATACGCAGTATTTT.

Written as DNA, the CDR3 is TGTGCCAGCAGCTCGACTGGCCTCGGTAGCAAGTCCGGGGAGCTGTTTTTT. Its protein product is CASSSTGLGSKSGELFF. V and J are TRBV7-6 and TRBJ2-2; no reliable D call. Per the germline V gene, CDR1 is SGHVS and CDR2 is FNYEAQ. The CDR3 is made up of 17 amino acids. V was pared by 4 bases and J by 6 bases, with 21 bases between.

This clonotype was seen a few times. This chain uses TRBV24-1 with TRBJ2-7; unclear D gene. Trimming shortened V by 6 bases and J by 1 base, and 9 bases separated the two germline ends. The CDR3 covers 13 residues. Germline assignment: CDR1 KGHDR and CDR2 SFDVKD. The CDR3 DNA is TGTGCCACCAGTTGGTCCGGGTCCTACGAGCAGTACTTC. Its translation: CATSWSGSYEQYF.

Remarks on this clonotype: A much larger clone sits a single nucleotide away, making a read error possible. The chain uses TRBV2 and TRBJ1-4; 7 bases map to TRBD1. The CDR3 contains 16 residues. Trimming removed 4 bases from V and 6 bases from J; junction bases left unmatched: 11. CDR1 is SNHLY and CDR2 is FYNNEI in the germline V gene. CDR3 sequence (DNA): TGTGCCAGCAGTGCGGTGACAGGGTTGCCTGATGAAAAACTGTTTTTT. Its translation: CASSAVTGLPDEKLFF. The variable domain in full, with the rest retrieved from reference TRBV2 and TRBJ1-4, is EPEVTQTPSHQVTQMGQEVILRCVPISNHLYFYWYRQILGQKVEFLVSFYNNEISEKSEIFDDQFSVERPDGSNFTLKIRSTKLEDSAMYFCASSAVTGLPDEKLFFGSGTQLSVL.

V and J are TRBV29-1 and TRBJ2-7; D might be TRBD2 (5 bases). Trimming pared 0 bases from V and 3 bases from J, leaving 12 bases between. CDR1 is SQVTM, CDR2 ANQGSEA, per germline. The CDR3 spans 14 residues. The CDR3 region has the DNA TGCAGCGTTGAAGAAGCGGCGTGCGGCTACGAGCAGTACTTC. Translating it yields CSVEEAACGYEQYF.

This clonotype came up a few times. This chain links TRBV19 with TRBJ2-1; 14 nucleotides align to TRBD2. The CDR3 consists of 15 residues. J was trimmed by 8 bases and V by 3 bases; bases with no gene match: 3. In germline, CDR1 is LNHDA, CDR2 SQIVND (reference sequence). CDR3 sequence reads: CASSIGLAGGYEQFF. Here the CDR3 DNA reads TGTGCCAGTAGTATCGGACTAGCGGGGGGTTATGAGCAGTTCTTC.

There are a few counts of this clonotype. The chain links TRBV27 to TRBJ1-5; D uncertain. This CDR3 has 18 amino acids. Trimming took 5 bases from V and 0 from J, leaving 20 bases between them. Germline V gene lookup returns CDR1 MNHEY and CDR2 SMNVEV (reference sequence). In nucleotides, the CDR3 is TGTGCCAGCAGTCCCCAGTCGGTGAGACAAACTAGCAATCAGCCCCAGCATTTT. It is translated as CASSPQSVRQTSNQPQHF.

This clonotype was counted only a few times. CDR3 in amino acids: CASSLEGGPQETQYF. CDR3 sequence (DNA): TGCGCCAGCAGCTTGGAGGGGGGGCCCCAAGAGACCCAGTACTTC. The chain is built from TRBV5-1 and TRBJ2-5; TRBD2 is a possible D gene (7 bases). CDR3 length: 15 residues. V lost 0 bases, J lost 1 base, and 10 bases lay in between. Germline lookup yields CDR1 SGHRS and CDR2 YFSETQ.

Many counts were recorded for this clonotype. The rearrangement links TRBV10-3 to TRBJ2-3; the D is unclear. Germline lookup yields CDR1 ENHRY and CDR2 SYGVKD. This CDR3 comprises 13 residues. Trimming pared 3 bases from V and 0 bases from J, leaving 4 bases between. CDR3 protein: CAISDWSTDTQYF. The CDR3 DNA is TGTGCCATCAGTGACTGGAGCACAGATACGCAGTATTTT.

As to this clonotype: A clone one base away is much larger, so this may be a read error. The DNA of the CDR3 is TGTGCCAGCAACTTAGTATCGAGGGACTACCTCGACAATGAGCAGTTCTTC. Protein sequence: CASNLVSRDYLDNEQFF. The V gene is TRBV7-2, the J gene TRBJ2-1; 7 nucleotides match TRBD2. The germline V gene encodes CDR1 SGHTA and CDR2 FQGNSA. The CDR3 is 17 residues long.

This clonotype appeared a few times. The V and J genes are TRBV9 and TRBJ2-7; 12 nucleotides agree with TRBD1. With 4 bases clipped from V and 2 bases from J, the junction kept 7 bases outside the gene matches. The CDR3 consists of 16 residues. CDR1 and CDR2 from the germline V gene are SGDLS and YYNGEE. Written as DNA, the CDR3 is TGTGCCAGCAGCCCCCACGGGACAGGGGGCCCCTACGAGCAGTACTTC. Translation gives CASSPHGTGGPYEQYF. Full variable domain (outside the CDR3, taken from reference TRBV9 and TRBJ2-7): DSGVTQTPKHLITATGQRVTLRCSPRSGDLSVYWYQQSLDQGLQFLIQYYNGEERAKGNILERFSAQQFPDLHSELNLSSLELGDSALYFCASSPHGTGGPYEQYFGPGTRLTVT.

This clonotype was recorded a few times. This chain uses TRBV12-3 or TRBV12-4 with TRBJ2-6; 8 bases line up with TRBD1. Trimming cost V 4 bases and J 0 bases; bases outside gene matches: 11. CDR3 length: 19 residues. CDR3 loop: CASSYGPGQEFSGANVLTF. As DNA, the CDR3 is TGTGCCAGCAGTTATGGCCCGGGACAGGAGTTCTCTGGGGCCAACGTCCTGACTTTC.

This clonotype was recorded a few times. This chain uses TRBV4-3 with TRBJ2-1, with D perhaps matching TRBD2 (5 bases). Germline CDR1 LGHNA, CDR2 YSLEER. CDR3 size: 16 residues. V was cut by 0 bases and J by 7 bases, with 16 bases left in between. Here the CDR3 DNA reads TGCGCCAGCAGCCAAGATGTCATGGCCCCGGGGAATGAGCAGTTCTTC. The encoded protein is CASSQDVMAPGNEQFF.

The chain couples TRBV20-1 to TRBJ2-1; possible D gene TRBD1, 5 bases. Germline CDR1 DFQATT, CDR2 SNEGSKA (reference sequence). This CDR3 is 16 amino acids long. Trimming shortened V by 3 bases and J by 0 bases, and 15 bases separated the two germline ends. The CDR3 region is CSARPRESTSYNEQFF. CDR3 sequence (DNA): TGCAGTGCTAGGCCCAGGGAATCGACCTCCTACAATGAGCAGTTCTTC.

In this sample, this clonotype turned up a few times. The chain combines TRBV4-3 with TRBJ1-5; the match to TRBD1 covers 7 bases. CDR3 length: 15 amino acids. V gave up 0 bases and J gave up 2 bases; unmatched junction bases: 1. In germline, CDR1 is LGHNA, CDR2 YSLEER. For the CDR3, the DNA is TGCGCCAGCAGCCAAGACACAGGGGGCAATCAGCCCCAGCATTTT. This encodes CASSQDTGGNQPQHF.

J is TRBJ1-5 and V is TRBV3-1, with 8 positions matching TRBD1. Germline V CDR1 and CDR2: LGHDT, YNNKEL (reference sequence). Trimming at V came to 3 bases and at J to 4 bases, leaving 11 bases not matched to a gene. This CDR3 has 17 amino acids. For the CDR3, the DNA is TGTGCCAGCAGCCAGAGGGACAGGCTCAGTGGGAATCAGCCCCAGCATTTT. It specifies CASSQRDRLSGNQPQHF.

Of note for this clonotype: The junction and the germline gene differ at one end; a read error may be behind it. The rearrangement links TRBV7-9 to TRBJ2-5; D is undetermined. From germline, CDR1 is SEHNR and CDR2 FQNEAQ (reference sequence). The CDR3 runs to 13 residues. The CDR3, as DNA: TGTGCCAGCAGCTTAGCCAGCCAAGAGCCCCAGTACTTC. Translating gives CASSLASQEPQYF.

As regards this clonotype: This may stem from a read error, because a much larger clone lies one nucleotide away. The DNA for the CDR3 is TGTGCCAGCAGCACGGACACAGATACGCAGTATTTT. This translates into CASSTDTDTQYF. This chain joins TRBV27 and TRBJ2-3, with unresolved D. Germline V lookup: CDR1 MNHEY, CDR2 SMNVEV (reference sequence). CDR3 length equals 12 residues. The V gene lost 6 bases and the J gene lost 2 bases, with 6 bases spanning the gap.

There are many counts of this clonotype. This sequence joins TRBV7-6 and TRBJ1-1; 9 bases line up with TRBD1. The V gene's germline CDR1 is SGHVS and CDR2 FNYEAQ. V lost 5 bases, J lost 4 bases, and 5 bases stayed unmatched. The CDR3 consists of 14 residues. This CDR3 is CASSTGTGFTEAFF. CDR3 bases: TGTGCCAGCAGCACTGGGACAGGGTTCACTGAAGCTTTCTTT.

The rearrangement links TRBV20-1 to TRBJ2-7; a possible D gene is TRBD2 (5 bases). Germline CDR1 DFQATT, CDR2 SNEGSKA (reference sequence). The V end lost 0 bases, the J end lost 2 bases, and 14 bases lay between the germline ends. The CDR3 extends over 15 amino acids. The CDR3 region is CSARDLAGSTYEQYF. The CDR3 DNA follows: TGCAGTGCTAGAGATTTGGCGGGTTCTACCTACGAGCAGTACTTC.

Worth noting for this clonotype: This could be a read error, since a much larger clone is one nucleotide away. The gene calls are TRBV7-9 and TRBJ1-1; TRBD1 aligns across 9 bases. CDR1 and CDR2 (germline): SEHNR, FQNEAQ (reference sequence). The CDR3 covers 14 residues. The CDR3 reads CASSLNRGLTETFF. The CDR3 region has the DNA TGTGCCAGCAGCTTAAACAGGGGGCTCACTGAAACTTTCTTT.

V and J are TRBV4-1 and TRBJ2-3; D is unresolved. V was trimmed by 1 base and J by 2 bases, leaving 13 bases between them. Germline lookup yields CDR1 MGHRA and CDR2 YSYEKL. The CDR3 covers 16 residues. This CDR3 is CASSQGYLGPTDTQYF. Here the CDR3 DNA reads TGCGCCAGCAGCCAAGGGTACCTAGGTCCCACAGATACGCAGTATTTT.

Remarks on this clonotype: One junction end disagrees with the germline gene, perhaps due to a read error. This sequence joins TRBV7-9 and TRBJ2-6; TRBD1 is a possible D gene (5 bases). The CDR3 sequence is 15 residues long. From germline, CDR1 is SEHNR and CDR2 FQNEAQ (reference sequence). This chain's CDR3 is CANSLGHQIYNVLTF. The CDR3 nucleotides read TGTGCCAACAGCCTCGGACACCAGATATACAACGTCCTGACTTTC.